This is a list of T cell receptor beta chains from one sample in a study of CD8 T cells in Susac syndrome. TCRdb called the immunoSEQ multiplex PCR reads again in MiXCR, with one record for every CDR3 protein. The sample carries 75,000 to 95,000 distinct CDR3 sequences, roughly 94% recorded once. The sequencing sample was made of CD8+ T cells from PBMCs. These receptor sequences come from a human donor with Susac syndrome. The CDR3 runs from the conserved cysteine through the conserved F or W. The order of the fields is CDR3 protein, CDR3 DNA, D gene, J gene, V gene. A D gene is named only where the DNA matches it firmly.

CASASGSYNEQFF	TGTGCCAGTGCTAGCGGGTCCTACAATGAGCAGTTCTTC	TRBD2	TRBJ2-1	TRBV14
CASSLVANEQFF	TGTGCCAGCAGCTTAGTCGCAAATGAGCAGTTCTTC	.	TRBJ2-1	TRBV7-9
CASSLDPAYEQYF	TGTGCCAGCAGCTTAGACCCTGCCTACGAGCAGTACTTC	.	TRBJ2-7	TRBV7-2
CASSGPGQEFTAYGYTF	TGTGCCAGCAGCGGACCGGGACAGGAATTCACCGCCTATGGCTACACCTTC	TRBD1	TRBJ1-2	TRBV28
CASSQDGEYNEQFF	TGCGCCAGCAGCCAAGATGGGGAATACAATGAGCAGTTCTTC	.	TRBJ2-1	TRBV4-3
CASSPQTASYGYTF	TGTGCCAGCAGTCCTCAGACAGCGTCCTATGGCTACACCTTC	.	TRBJ1-2	TRBV28
CASTELDREWDYGYTF	TGTGCCAGCACCGAGCTAGACAGGGAGTGGGACTATGGCTACACCTTC	TRBD1	TRBJ1-2	TRBV6-6
CASSHGLQGSTDTQYF	TGTGCCAGCAGCCACGGTTTACAGGGAAGCACAGATACGCAGTATTTT	.	TRBJ2-3	TRBV4-2
CSAATGLAGVYEQYF	TGCAGTGCCGCCACGGGACTAGCGGGAGTCTACGAGCAGTACTTC	TRBD2	TRBJ2-7	TRBV20-1
CASSEETTSTDTQYF	TGTGCCAGCAGTGAGGAGACAACTAGCACAGATACGCAGTATTTT	.	TRBJ2-3	TRBV2
CASSGEEETQYF	TGTGCCAGCAGTGGAGAGGAGGAGACCCAGTACTTC	.	TRBJ2-5	TRBV12-3/TRBV12-4
CASSPGSQLAASSYNEQFF	TGTGCCAGCAGCCCAGGCAGCCAACTAGCGGCGAGCTCCTACAATGAGCAGTTCTTC	TRBD2	TRBJ2-1	TRBV7-6